This entry concerns a single T cell receptor (beta chain). The antigen remains unidentified. Germline CDR1 is MNHNY and CDR2 is SVGAGI (reference sequence). Trimming removed 6 bases from V and 5 bases from J, with 10 bases in between. CDR3 length: 12 amino acids. These data are taken from a study of graft-versus-host responses after intestinal transplantation. The assay was immunoSEQ multiplex PCR, and TCRdb's table has in-frame clones only and misses some. The sample gives 78,000 or so clones, roughly 91% of which show up once; under 9.5% is in the top ten. The chain uses TRBV6-6 and TRBJ2-5; D is possibly TRBD1 (5 bases). The origin of this receptor is a human donor who was the organ donor for an intestinal transplant. Sequenced here: unstimulated CD8+ T cells sorted from spleen or lymph node cells, sampled before transplant. CDR3 sequence (DNA): TGTGCCAGCAGGGGGCTCAGGGAGACCCAGTACTTC. It is translated as CASRGLRETQYF.